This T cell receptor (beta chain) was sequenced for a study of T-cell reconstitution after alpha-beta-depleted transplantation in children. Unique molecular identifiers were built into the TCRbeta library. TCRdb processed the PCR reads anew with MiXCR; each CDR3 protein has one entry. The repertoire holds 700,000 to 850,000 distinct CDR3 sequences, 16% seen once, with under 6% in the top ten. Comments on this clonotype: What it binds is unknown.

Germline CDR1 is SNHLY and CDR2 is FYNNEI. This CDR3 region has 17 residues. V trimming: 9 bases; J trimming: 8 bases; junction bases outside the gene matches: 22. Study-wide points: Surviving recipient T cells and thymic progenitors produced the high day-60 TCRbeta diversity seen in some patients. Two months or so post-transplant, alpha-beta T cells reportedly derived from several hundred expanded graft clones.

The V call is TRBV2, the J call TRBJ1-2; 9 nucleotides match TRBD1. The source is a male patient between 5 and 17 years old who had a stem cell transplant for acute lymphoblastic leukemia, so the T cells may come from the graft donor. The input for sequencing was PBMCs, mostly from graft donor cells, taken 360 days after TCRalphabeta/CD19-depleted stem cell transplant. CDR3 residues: CARSSGGTGGELRGYTF. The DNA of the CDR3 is TGTGCCAGGTCCAGCGGTGGTACAGGGGGCGAGTTAAGGGGCTACACCTTC.